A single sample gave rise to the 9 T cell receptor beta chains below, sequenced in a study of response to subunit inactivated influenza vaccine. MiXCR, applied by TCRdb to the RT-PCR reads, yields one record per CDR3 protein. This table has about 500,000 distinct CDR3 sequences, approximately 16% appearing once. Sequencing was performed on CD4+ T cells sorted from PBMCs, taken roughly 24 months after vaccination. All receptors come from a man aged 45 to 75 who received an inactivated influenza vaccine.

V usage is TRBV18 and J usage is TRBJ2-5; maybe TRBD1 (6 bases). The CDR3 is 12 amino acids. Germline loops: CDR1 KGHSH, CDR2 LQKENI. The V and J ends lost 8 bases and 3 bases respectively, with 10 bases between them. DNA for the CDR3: TGTGCCAGCCGACAGGCCGAAGAGACCCAGTACTTC. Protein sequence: CASRQAEETQYF. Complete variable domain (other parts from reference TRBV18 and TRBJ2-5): NAGVMQNPRHLVRRRGQEARLRCSPMKGHSHVYWYRQLPEEGLKFMVYLQKENIIDESGMPKERFSAEFPKEGPSILRIQQVVRGDSAAYFCASRQAEETQYFGPGTRLLVL.

The CDR3 DNA follows: TGCAGTGCCAAACTGGGTGCGGGAGATACGCAGTATTTT. Encoded protein: CSAKLGAGDTQYF. The chain carries TRBV20-1 and TRBJ2-3, with D maybe TRBD2 (5 bases). Germline V gene data show CDR1 as DFQATT and CDR2 as SNEGSKA (reference sequence). This CDR3 region has 13 residues. V lost 6 bases and J lost 5, with 15 bases in between.

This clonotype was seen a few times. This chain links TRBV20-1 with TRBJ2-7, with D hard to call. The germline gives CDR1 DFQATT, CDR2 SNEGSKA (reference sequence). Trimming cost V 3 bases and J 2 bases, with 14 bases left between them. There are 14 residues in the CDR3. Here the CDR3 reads CSASRTVTAYEQYF. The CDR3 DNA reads TGCAGTGCTAGTCGCACAGTGACGGCCTACGAGCAGTACTTC.

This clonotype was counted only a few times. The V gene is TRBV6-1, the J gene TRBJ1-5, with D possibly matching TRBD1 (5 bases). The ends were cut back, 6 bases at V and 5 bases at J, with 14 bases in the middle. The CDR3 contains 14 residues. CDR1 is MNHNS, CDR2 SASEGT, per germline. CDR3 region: CASSPVGVDQPQHF. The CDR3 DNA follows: TGTGCCAGCAGCCCCGTAGGGGTCGATCAGCCCCAGCATTTT.

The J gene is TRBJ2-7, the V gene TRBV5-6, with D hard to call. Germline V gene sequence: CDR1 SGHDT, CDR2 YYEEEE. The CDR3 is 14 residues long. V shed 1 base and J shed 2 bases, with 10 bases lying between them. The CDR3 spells CASSLRRVTYEQYF. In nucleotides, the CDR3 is TGTGCCAGCAGCTTGAGAAGGGTTACCTACGAGCAGTACTTC.

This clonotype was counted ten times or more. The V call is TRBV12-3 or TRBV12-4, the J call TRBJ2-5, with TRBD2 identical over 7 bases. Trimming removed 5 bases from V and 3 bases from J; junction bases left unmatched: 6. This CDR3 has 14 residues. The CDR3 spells CASSAGTIKETQYF. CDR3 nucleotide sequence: TGTGCCAGCAGTGCCGGGACTATCAAAGAGACCCAGTACTTC.

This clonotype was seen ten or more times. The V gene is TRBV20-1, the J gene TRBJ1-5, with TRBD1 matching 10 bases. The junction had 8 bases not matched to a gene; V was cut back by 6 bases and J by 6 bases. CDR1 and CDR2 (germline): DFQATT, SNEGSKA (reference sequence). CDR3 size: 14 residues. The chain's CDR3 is CSAKTTGGFQPQHF. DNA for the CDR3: TGCAGTGCAAAAACGACAGGGGGCTTTCAGCCCCAGCATTTT.

CDR3 in DNA: TGTGCCAGCAGCTTAGATATTAACTACGAGCAGTACTTC. Translation gives CASSLDINYEQYF. This sequence joins TRBV7-8 and TRBJ2-7; unclear D gene. Looked up from germline, CDR1 is SGHVS and CDR2 is FQNEAQ. The CDR3 extends over 13 amino acids. The V gene lost 1 base and the J gene lost 3 bases, with 7 bases spanning the gap.

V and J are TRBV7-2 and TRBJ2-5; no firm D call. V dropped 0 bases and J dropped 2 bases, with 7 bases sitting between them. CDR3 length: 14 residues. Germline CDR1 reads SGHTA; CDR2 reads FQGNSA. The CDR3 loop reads CASSLALIQETQYF. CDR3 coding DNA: TGTGCCAGCAGCTTAGCGCTAATACAAGAGACCCAGTACTTC.